These T cell receptor beta chains were read from a single sample in a study of CD4 T cells in relation to SARS-CoV-2 and coronaviruses. Their antigens are not known. TCRdb's copy holds only in-frame clones and misses some; the assay was immunoSEQ multiplex PCR. The profile shows roughly 25,000 clones, over 60% of them singletons. Sequences were obtained from CD4+ T cells from PBMCs, cultured in vitro. The receptors were sampled from a human donor in good health. Each CDR3 is given with its conserved first and last residue. A D gene is named only where the DNA matches it firmly. Size is stated for part of the rows, as once, few or many counts, or as a class when the clone is expanded.

CDR3: CASSDRGEQFF; DNA: TGTGCCAGCAGCGACAGGGGTGAGCAGTTCTTC; J: TRBJ2-1; V: TRBV7-2; size: -; D: TRBD1
CDR3: CSVRLAGGPAGELFF; DNA: TGCAGCGTTCGACTAGCGGGAGGGCCTGCCGGGGAGCTGTTTTTT; J: TRBJ2-2; V: TRBV29-1; size: -; D: TRBD2
CDR3: CASSSGQPYGYTF; DNA: TGTGCCAGCAGCTCGGGACAGCCCTATGGCTACACCTTC; J: TRBJ1-2; V: TRBV5-4; size: -; D: TRBD1
CDR3: CASSPGGIDTQYF; DNA: TGTGCCAGCTCACCGGGGGGGATAGATACGCAGTATTTT; J: TRBJ2-3; V: TRBV18; size: once; D: TRBD2
CDR3: CASGADTLVAFF; DNA: TGTGCTAGTGGGGCGGACACTCTGGTGGCTTTCTTT; J: TRBJ1-1; V: TRBV12-5; size: -; D: -
CDR3: CASSQTGSMSPLHF; DNA: TGTGCCAGCAGTCAGACAGGGAGCATGTCACCCCTCCACTTT; J: TRBJ1-6; V: TRBV2; size: -; D: TRBD1
CDR3: CASSQEGGLEQYF; DNA: TGCGCCAGCAGCCAAGAGGGCGGTTTGGAGCAGTACTTC; J: TRBJ2-7; V: TRBV4-1; size: few; D: -
CDR3: CASRHPGGQPSYNEQFF; DNA: TGTGCCAGCAGGCACCCAGGAGGCCAGCCTTCCTACAATGAGCAGTTCTTC; J: TRBJ2-1; V: TRBV7-2; size: -; D: -
CDR3: CASSIAGADTGELFF; DNA: TGTGCCAGTAGTATTGCGGGAGCCGACACCGGGGAGCTGTTTTTT; J: TRBJ2-2; V: TRBV19; size: -; D: TRBD2
CDR3: CASSLLGQGYNEQFF; DNA: TGTGCCAGCAGCTTGTTAGGACAGGGCTACAATGAGCAGTTCTTC; J: TRBJ2-1; V: TRBV5-6; size: -; D: TRBD1
CDR3: CAWRLEDTQYF; DNA: TGTGCCTGGAGGCTTGAGGATACGCAGTATTTT; J: TRBJ2-3; V: TRBV30; size: -; D: -
CDR3: CASSLQTGPTGELFF; DNA: TGTGCCAGCAGCTTACAGACAGGGCCCACCGGGGAGCTGTTTTTT; J: TRBJ2-2; V: TRBV7-9; size: -; D: TRBD1
CDR3: CASSSQGTGVGGYTF; DNA: TGTGCCAGCAGTTCACAAGGGACAGGGGTTGGCGGCTACACCTTC; J: TRBJ1-2; V: TRBV2; size: -; D: TRBD1
CDR3: CASSSASGKSTDTQYF; DNA: TGTGCCAGCAGCTCCGCTAGCGGGAAGAGCACAGATACGCAGTATTTT; J: TRBJ2-3; V: TRBV11-2; size: -; D: TRBD2
CDR3: CASRKDLRSYTEAFF; DNA: TGTGCCAGCAGGAAAGACTTGAGGAGTTACACTGAAGCTTTCTTT; J: TRBJ1-1; V: TRBV2; size: -; D: -
CDR3: CASSQREQGGTEAFF; DNA: TGCGCCAGCAGCCAGCGGGAACAGGGAGGAACTGAAGCTTTCTTT; J: TRBJ1-1; V: TRBV5-1; size: -; D: -
CDR3: CASSEQTGRDSPLHF; DNA: TGTGCCAGCAGCGAACAGACAGGGAGGGATTCACCCCTCCACTTT; J: TRBJ1-6; V: TRBV9; size: -; D: TRBD1
CDR3: CASSSPGKGEQYF; DNA: TGTGCCAGCAGTTCCCCGGGAAAGGGCGAGCAGTACTTC; J: TRBJ2-7; V: TRBV28; size: -; D: -
CDR3: CASSFPGQGVDGYTF; DNA: TGTGCCAGCAGTTTCCCGGGACAGGGAGTTGACGGCTACACCTTC; J: TRBJ1-2; V: TRBV11-1; size: -; D: TRBD1
CDR3: CASRGGAASNTEAFF; DNA: TGCGCCAGCAGAGGAGGGGCCGCCTCGAACACTGAAGCTTTCTTT; J: TRBJ1-1; V: TRBV5-1; size: -; D: -
CDR3: CASSNAGTAAYEQYF; DNA: TGTGCCAGCAGCAACGCCGGGACGGCCGCCTACGAGCAGTACTTC; J: TRBJ2-7; V: TRBV7-8; size: -; D: -
CDR3: CASSTVIGPIYEQYF; DNA: TGTGCCAGCAGCACCGTGATCGGCCCGATCTACGAGCAGTACTTC; J: TRBJ2-7; V: TRBV7-9; size: -; D: -
CDR3: CASSRSGLAGDTDTQYF; DNA: TGCGCCAGCAGCCGGTCGGGACTAGCGGGAGACACAGATACGCAGTATTTT; J: TRBJ2-3; V: TRBV4-3; size: few; D: TRBD2
CDR3: CSVPGTSGSTYNEQFF; DNA: TGCAGCGTCCCCGGGACTAGCGGGAGCACCTACAATGAGCAGTTCTTC; J: TRBJ2-1; V: TRBV29-1; size: -; D: TRBD2
CDR3: CASSPYVNPGQGNTGELFF; DNA: TGTGCCAGCTCACCTTATGTAAACCCGGGACAGGGGAACACCGGGGAGCTGTTTTTT; J: TRBJ2-2; V: TRBV18; size: -; D: TRBD1
CDR3: CASSSPPGGPGANVLTF; DNA: TGTGCCAGCAGCTCACCCCCAGGGGGGCCTGGGGCCAACGTCCTGACTTTC; J: TRBJ2-6; V: TRBV7-2; size: -; D: -
CDR3: CASSQAQGPYGYTF; DNA: TGCGCCAGCAGCCAAGCACAGGGGCCCTATGGCTACACCTTC; J: TRBJ1-2; V: TRBV4-3; size: -; D: TRBD1
CDR3: CASRVRTAAEQFF; DNA: TGTGCCAGCAGGGTACGGACAGCGGCCGAGCAGTTCTTC; J: TRBJ2-1; V: TRBV2; size: -; D: -
CDR3: CASSLVGLADTQYF; DNA: TGTGCCAGCAGCTTAGTCGGGCTAGCAGATACGCAGTATTTT; J: TRBJ2-3; V: TRBV7-2; size: medium-sized; D: -
CDR3: CASSPTVTVNTEAFF; DNA: TGTGCCAGCAGCCCGACAGTGACCGTGAACACTGAAGCTTTCTTT; J: TRBJ1-1; V: TRBV2; size: once; D: -
CDR3: CASSLGGRIETQYF; DNA: TGTGCCAGCAGCTTAGGAGGGAGGATCGAGACCCAGTACTTC; J: TRBJ2-5; V: TRBV7-2; size: once; D: -
CDR3: CARDLEPTPGGINYGYTF; DNA: TGTGCCAGAGACCTCGAGCCGACACCCGGAGGCATTAACTATGGCTACACCTTC; J: TRBJ1-2; V: TRBV6-7; size: -; D: -